This entry describes one T cell receptor beta chain. Its specificity is unknown. The data originate from a study of blood T cells in healthy people across ages. The second PCR ran about 6 to 11 cycles with a sample-barcoded 5' primer and J-beta primers. Every cDNA molecule bore a tag from a template-switch adaptor containing 12 random nucleotides. MiXCR was run by TCRdb on the 5' RACE reads, yielding one entry per CDR3 protein. The sample yields about a million distinct CDR3 sequences, under 40% seen once. This CDR3 contains 12 residues. Germline CDR1 MNHNY, CDR2 SVGAGI (reference sequence). Extraction yielded at least 5 micrograms of total RNA per sample. Study-wide results and limits: Whereas aged donors had fewer naive CD4+ cells, long-lived donors had more of them and higher diversity.

Sequencing was carried out using blood. The chain has TRBV6-6 and TRBJ2-4; D not certain. The tail of the sequence fits TRBJ2-7 better, so the J call may be wrong. This receptor was identified in a man between 18 and 35 years old in good health. CDR3 amino acids: CASGGSSGEQYF. DNA of the CDR3: TGTGCCAGCGGTGGCAGTTCCGGCGAGCAGTACTTC.